This T cell receptor (beta chain) was identified in a study of post-analysis software for immune sequencing data. Across the whole study: Relapsing-remitting, secondary progressive and progressive-relapsing multiple sclerosis courses were included. Findings and limits, study-wide: Samples from one preparation batch, clustered by F measure, grouped strongly together. Included in a set of roughly five TRBV segments more frequent in patients than controls were TRBV5-6, TRBV5-1 and TRBV20-1. A significant reduction in normalized Chao1 diversity was observed in multiple sclerosis patients versus controls.

This CDR3 is 15 amino acids long. Germline lookup yields CDR1 SEHNR and CDR2 FQNEAQ (reference sequence). The TCR beta cDNA libraries carried unique molecular identifiers. From approximately 1 to 10 million T cells, hundreds of thousands of cDNA molecules were obtained. TCRdb fed the PCR reads into MiXCR, producing one record per CDR3 protein. The sample carries about half a million distinct CDR3 sequences, approximately 46% recorded once. A note on this clonotype: Its antigen is undetermined. Compared with germline, one end of the junction differs, possibly owing to a read error.

The sequence was collected from a girl between 10 and 17 years old with multiple sclerosis. Sequenced material: blood. The chain combines TRBV7-9 with TRBJ2-1, with 11 bases aligning to TRBD1. The CDR3 DNA follows: TGTGCCAGCAGCCCAGGACAGGGGGCGCGCAATGAGCGGTTCTTC. Protein product: CASSPGQGARNERFF.